This is a list of T cell receptor beta chains from one sample in a study of shared clonotypes between healthy human individuals. Profiling relied on immunoSEQ multiplex PCR, and the TCRdb table lists in-frame clones only, not all of them. The table shows under 2.5 million clones, with approximately 90% occurring only once. Input material: naive CD4+ T cells from PBMCs. These receptors were obtained from a man aged 18-30 years in good health. Some clones in this sample may be carry-over from other donors' samples. CDR3s include the opening cysteine and the closing phenylalanine or tryptophan. D genes are given only for firm matches. Some rows mark clone size as missing; the rest say once, few, many or name a class of expanded clone.

cdr3_aa: CASSQGLRENRGNEQFF
cdr3_nt: TGCGCCAGCAGCCAAGGACTGCGGGAGAATCGTGGCAATGAGCAGTTCTTC
clone_size: .
j_call: TRBJ2-1
d_call: TRBD2
v_call: TRBV4-1

cdr3_aa: CASSEWGAGQETQYF
cdr3_nt: TGTGCCAGCAGTGAATGGGGCGCAGGCCAAGAGACCCAGTACTTC
clone_size: .
j_call: TRBJ2-5
d_call: .
v_call: TRBV6-1

cdr3_aa: CASSIPAALAGGQYNEQFF
cdr3_nt: TGTGCCAGTAGTATTCCCGCCGCACTAGCGGGAGGCCAATACAATGAGCAGTTCTTC
clone_size: .
j_call: TRBJ2-1
d_call: TRBD2
v_call: TRBV19

cdr3_aa: CATSSRTNEKLFF
cdr3_nt: TGTGCCACCAGCTCTCGGACTAATGAAAAACTGTTTTTT
clone_size: .
j_call: TRBJ1-4
d_call: .
v_call: TRBV15

cdr3_aa: CASTVAGVQETQYF
cdr3_nt: TGCGCCAGCACGGTAGCGGGAGTCCAAGAGACCCAGTACTTC
clone_size: .
j_call: TRBJ2-5
d_call: TRBD2
v_call: TRBV5-1

cdr3_aa: CASSPKGETQYF
cdr3_nt: TGTGCCAGCTCACCAAAGGGCGAGACCCAGTACTTC
clone_size: .
j_call: TRBJ2-5
d_call: .
v_call: TRBV18

cdr3_aa: CASSWRGSGSGETQYF
cdr3_nt: TGTGCCAGCAGCTGGAGAGGTAGCGGGAGCGGGGAGACCCAGTACTTC
clone_size: .
j_call: TRBJ2-5
d_call: TRBD2
v_call: TRBV7-2

cdr3_aa: CASRLPGHSYNEQFF
cdr3_nt: TGCGCCAGCAGACTCCCCGGACATTCCTACAATGAGCAGTTCTTC
clone_size: .
j_call: TRBJ2-1
d_call: .
v_call: TRBV5-1

cdr3_aa: CASGWEGSYEQYF
cdr3_nt: TGTGCCAGCGGCTGGGAGGGATCCTACGAGCAGTACTTC
clone_size: .
j_call: TRBJ2-7
d_call: TRBD2
v_call: TRBV6-1

cdr3_aa: CASSFKGTSGYTF
cdr3_nt: TGTGCCAGCAGCTTTAAGGGTACTAGTGGCTACACCTTC
clone_size: .
j_call: TRBJ1-2
d_call: .
v_call: TRBV7-2

cdr3_aa: CASSLSVAGSGGGNTIYF
cdr3_nt: TGCGCCAGCAGCTTAAGTGTGGCGGGTTCCGGGGGAGGAAACACCATATATTTT
clone_size: .
j_call: TRBJ1-3
d_call: .
v_call: TRBV5-1

cdr3_aa: CASSSPGRGAPLDSTEAFF
cdr3_nt: TGTGCCAGCAGTTCCCCCGGGAGGGGGGCCCCCCTGGATAGTACTGAAGCTTTCTTT
clone_size: .
j_call: TRBJ1-1
d_call: .
v_call: TRBV28

cdr3_aa: CASRQGWVQPQHF
cdr3_nt: TGTGCCAGCAGACAGGGGTGGGTTCAGCCCCAGCATTTT
clone_size: once
j_call: TRBJ1-5
d_call: TRBD1
v_call: TRBV2

cdr3_aa: CASSLVGGEGELFF
cdr3_nt: TGCGCCAGCAGCTTGGTAGGGGGAGAAGGGGAGCTGTTTTTT
clone_size: .
j_call: TRBJ2-2
d_call: .
v_call: TRBV5-1

cdr3_aa: CAWSGSGNEKLFF
cdr3_nt: TGTGCCTGGAGTGGAAGCGGGAATGAAAAACTGTTTTTT
clone_size: once
j_call: TRBJ1-4
d_call: .
v_call: TRBV30

cdr3_aa: CASSFDRVSTEAFF
cdr3_nt: TGCGCCAGCAGCTTTGACAGGGTATCCACTGAAGCTTTCTTT
clone_size: .
j_call: TRBJ1-1
d_call: TRBD1
v_call: TRBV5-1

cdr3_aa: CASSSGQGRGQPQHF
cdr3_nt: TGTGCCAGCAGCTCCGGACAGGGGCGAGGTCAGCCCCAGCATTTT
clone_size: .
j_call: TRBJ1-5
d_call: TRBD1
v_call: TRBV28

cdr3_aa: CASSIEGSRQQFF
cdr3_nt: TGTGCCAGTAGTATCGAGGGGTCCAGGCAGCAGTTCTTC
clone_size: .
j_call: TRBJ2-1
d_call: .
v_call: TRBV19

cdr3_aa: CASSAQTGGTEAFF
cdr3_nt: TGCGCCAGCAGCGCCCAGACAGGTGGCACTGAAGCTTTCTTT
clone_size: .
j_call: TRBJ1-1
d_call: .
v_call: TRBV5-1

cdr3_aa: CASSAGPVRKLFF
cdr3_nt: TGTGCCAGCAGCGCCGGACCGGTTAGAAAACTGTTTTTT
clone_size: .
j_call: TRBJ1-4
d_call: .
v_call: TRBV7-2

cdr3_aa: CASSSALVGGLAEYEQYF
cdr3_nt: TGTGCCAGCAGCTCGGCCTTAGTGGGGGGACTAGCGGAGTACGAGCAGTACTTC
clone_size: .
j_call: TRBJ2-7
d_call: TRBD2
v_call: TRBV7-2

cdr3_aa: CASSAVGVSGANVLTF
cdr3_nt: TGTGCCAGCAGCGCAGTAGGGGTCTCTGGGGCCAACGTCCTGACTTTC
clone_size: .
j_call: TRBJ2-6
d_call: .
v_call: TRBV5-8

cdr3_aa: CASRRGQPYYGYTF
cdr3_nt: TGTGCCAGCAGGAGGGGACAGCCTTACTATGGCTACACCTTC
clone_size: .
j_call: TRBJ1-2
d_call: TRBD1
v_call: TRBV7-2

cdr3_aa: CASKGRGYEQYF
cdr3_nt: TGTGCCAGCAAGGGAAGGGGATACGAGCAGTACTTC
clone_size: .
j_call: TRBJ2-7
d_call: .
v_call: TRBV6-5

cdr3_aa: CSAGATAIRYQETQYF
cdr3_nt: TGCAGCGCCGGAGCGACCGCGATTAGGTACCAAGAGACCCAGTACTTC
clone_size: .
j_call: TRBJ2-5
d_call: .
v_call: TRBV29-1

cdr3_aa: CASSRLTGSGANVLTF
cdr3_nt: TGTGCCAGCAGCCGCCTGACAGGGTCTGGGGCCAACGTCCTGACTTTC
clone_size: .
j_call: TRBJ2-6
d_call: TRBD1
v_call: TRBV5-6

cdr3_aa: CASSFGTSGRAEDTQYF
cdr3_nt: TGCGCCAGCAGCTTCGGGACTAGCGGGAGGGCCGAGGATACGCAGTATTTT
clone_size: .
j_call: TRBJ2-3
d_call: TRBD2
v_call: TRBV5-1

cdr3_aa: CASSLGASYSPLHF
cdr3_nt: TGTGCCAGCAGCTTAGGGGCCAGTTATTCACCCCTCCACTTT
clone_size: .
j_call: TRBJ1-6
d_call: .
v_call: TRBV7-2

cdr3_aa: CASSLQGVLGYEQYF
cdr3_nt: TGTGCCAGCAGTTTACAGGGGGTCCTCGGATACGAGCAGTACTTC
clone_size: .
j_call: TRBJ2-7
d_call: TRBD1
v_call: TRBV7-9

cdr3_aa: CASSPGQGSSSYGYTF
cdr3_nt: TGTGCCAGCAGCCCCGGACAGGGGAGTTCGAGCTATGGCTACACCTTC
clone_size: .
j_call: TRBJ1-2
d_call: TRBD1
v_call: TRBV7-9

cdr3_aa: CAWSPSRVHTDTQYF
cdr3_nt: TGTGCCTGGAGCCCCTCTCGGGTCCACACAGATACGCAGTATTTT
clone_size: .
j_call: TRBJ2-3
d_call: .
v_call: TRBV30

cdr3_aa: CASSLQGRWDTEAFF
cdr3_nt: TGTGCCAGCTCACTGCAGGGGCGTTGGGACACTGAAGCTTTCTTT
clone_size: .
j_call: TRBJ1-1
d_call: .
v_call: TRBV18

cdr3_aa: CSVGSYTF
cdr3_nt: TGCAGCGTTGGGAGCTACACCTTC
clone_size: .
j_call: TRBJ1-2
d_call: .
v_call: TRBV29-1

cdr3_aa: CASLRGGAGQPQHF
cdr3_nt: TGTGCCAGCCTAAGGGGGGGCGCGGGTCAGCCCCAGCATTTT
clone_size: .
j_call: TRBJ1-5
d_call: .
v_call: TRBV6-1

cdr3_aa: CASSQHHSGTDSNQPQHF
cdr3_nt: TGTGCCAGCAGCCAGCACCACTCGGGGACGGATAGCAATCAGCCCCAGCATTTT
clone_size: .
j_call: TRBJ1-5
d_call: .
v_call: TRBV4-2

cdr3_aa: CASSLRGPNEKLFF
cdr3_nt: TGTGCCAGCAGTTTAAGAGGTCCAAATGAAAAACTGTTTTTT
clone_size: .
j_call: TRBJ1-4
d_call: .
v_call: TRBV28

cdr3_aa: CASSAAREGPDTQYF
cdr3_nt: TGTGCCAGCAGTGCCGCCAGGGAGGGCCCAGATACGCAGTATTTT
clone_size: .
j_call: TRBJ2-3
d_call: TRBD2
v_call: TRBV6-1

cdr3_aa: CASSRQDTEAFF
cdr3_nt: TGTGCCAGCAGCAGGCAGGATACTGAAGCTTTCTTT
clone_size: .
j_call: TRBJ1-1
d_call: .
v_call: TRBV28

cdr3_aa: CASSPIATDTEAFF
cdr3_nt: TGTGCCAGCTCACCGATTGCGACAGACACTGAAGCTTTCTTT
clone_size: .
j_call: TRBJ1-1
d_call: .
v_call: TRBV18

cdr3_aa: CASSQGQTYGYTF
cdr3_nt: TGTGCCAGCAGCCAGGGACAGACCTATGGCTACACCTTC
clone_size: .
j_call: TRBJ1-2
d_call: TRBD1
v_call: TRBV28

cdr3_aa: CASSLEGTQETQYF
cdr3_nt: TGCGCCAGCAGCTTGGAAGGGACCCAAGAGACCCAGTACTTC
clone_size: .
j_call: TRBJ2-5
d_call: .
v_call: TRBV5-1

cdr3_aa: CASSLQAAELALNTEAFF
cdr3_nt: TGTGCCAGCAGCTTACAGGCCGCGGAACTAGCTCTGAACACTGAAGCTTTCTTT
clone_size: .
j_call: TRBJ1-1
d_call: .
v_call: TRBV7-2

cdr3_aa: CASSPEAGSDTQYF
cdr3_nt: TGTGCCAGCTCACCAGAAGCGGGTTCCGATACGCAGTATTTT
clone_size: .
j_call: TRBJ2-3
d_call: .
v_call: TRBV18

cdr3_aa: CASSLRSGVGQPQHF
cdr3_nt: TGTGCCAGCAGTTTACGTTCAGGGGTGGGGCAGCCCCAGCATTTT
clone_size: .
j_call: TRBJ1-5
d_call: .
v_call: TRBV28

cdr3_aa: CATHRGRFRGHITYEQYF
cdr3_nt: TGTGCCACCCACCGAGGAAGATTCAGGGGGCACATTACCTACGAGCAGTACTTC
clone_size: .
j_call: TRBJ2-7
d_call: TRBD1
v_call: TRBV19

cdr3_aa: CASSLVAGGQTGELFF
cdr3_nt: TGTGCCAGCAGCTTAGTCGCGGGAGGGCAAACCGGGGAGCTGTTTTTT
clone_size: .
j_call: TRBJ2-2
d_call: TRBD2
v_call: TRBV7-2

cdr3_aa: CASSSPDRGGYTF
cdr3_nt: TGTGCCAGCAGCTCGCCGGACAGGGGCGGCTACACCTTC
clone_size: .
j_call: TRBJ1-2
d_call: TRBD1
v_call: TRBV5-4